This entry lists 14 T cell receptor beta chains sequenced from one sample in a study of T cells in localized non-small cell lung cancer. TCRdb's copy holds only in-frame clones and misses some; the assay was immunoSEQ multiplex PCR. The table has 1,000 or so clones, just over 20% seen once. Sequencing was performed on normal lung tissue next to the tumor, taken before any cancer treatment. These receptor sequences come from a man aged 40 to 69 with stage III squamous cell lung carcinoma.

V gene TRBV29-1 combines with J gene TRBJ2-3; D might be TRBD1 (6 bases). The CDR3 is made up of 13 amino acids. Germline CDR1 is SQVTM and CDR2 is ANQGSEA. Deletions cut 3 bases from V and 4 bases from J, with 11 bases between. CDR3 DNA sequence: TGCAGCGTTGAGGAACAGGGAGCAGATACGCAGTATTTT. Translating gives CSVEEQGADTQYF.

This clone is judged medium-sized (0.01 to 0.1%). The chain has TRBV11-3 and TRBJ1-1, with 7 bases aligning to TRBD1. Trimming cost V 5 bases and J 2 bases; bases outside gene matches: 5. The CDR3 covers 14 residues. The V gene's germline CDR1 is SGHNT and CDR2 YENEEA. DNA for the CDR3: TGTGCCAGCAGCGTAGGGGACAGTAACACTGAAGCTTTCTTT. Amino acid sequence: CASSVGDSNTEAFF.

This clone was counted only a few times. J is TRBJ1-1 and V is TRBV7-2; D uncertain. V dropped 2 bases and J dropped 4 bases, with 8 bases sitting between them. CDR3 length: 13 residues. Germline-derived CDR1 and CDR2 are SGHTA and FQGNSA. Here the CDR3 reads CASSLPGSTEAFF. The CDR3 region has the DNA TGTGCCAGCAGCTTACCCGGGTCCACTGAAGCTTTCTTT.

This rearrangement joins TRBV6-8 to TRBJ2-5; 16 bases match TRBD2. V shed 6 bases and J 3 bases; nucleotides not matched to a gene: 7. Germline CDR1 and CDR2: MNHGY and SAAAGT. The CDR3 totals 17 residues. The CDR3 loop reads CASSPGLAGGPKETQYF. The CDR3 region has the DNA TGTGCCAGCAGCCCGGGACTAGCGGGAGGGCCTAAAGAGACCCAGTACTTC.

This clone was seen a few times. The chain employs TRBV11-3 and TRBJ1-3; TRBD1 might be the D (5 bases). This CDR3 comprises 17 residues. Trimming removed 2 bases at V and 0 bases at J, with 14 bases between. From germline, CDR1 is SGHNT and CDR2 YENEEA. CDR3 bases: TGTGCCAGCAGCTTAAGCGGGACCGCTTACTCTGGAAACACCATATATTTT. It specifies CASSLSGTAYSGNTIYF.

This clone came up a few times. The rearrangement joins TRBV14 to TRBJ2-5; 10 nucleotides line up with TRBD2. Germline CDR1 reads SGHDN; CDR2 reads FVKESK. J was trimmed by 3 bases and V by 7 bases; bases with no gene match: 8. The CDR3 spans 15 residues. The CDR3 nucleotides are TGTGCCAGCACAAAAAACGGACTAGCGGAAGAGACCCAGTACTTC. This sequence encodes CASTKNGLAEETQYF.

V gene TRBV29-1 combines with J gene TRBJ2-3; 12 nucleotides agree with TRBD2. V lost 5 bases, J lost 0 bases, and 6 bases stayed unmatched. Germline CDR1 reads SQVTM; CDR2 reads ANQGSEA. CDR3 length: 16 amino acids. CDR3 amino acids: CSVQGLAGTSTDTQYF. The CDR3 region has the DNA TGCAGCGTTCAGGGACTAGCGGGTACTAGCACAGATACGCAGTATTTT.

This clone occurred a few times. This chain joins TRBV18 and TRBJ1-6; tentatively, D is TRBD1 (5 bases). There are 15 residues in the CDR3. Germline assignment: CDR1 KGHSH and CDR2 LQKENI. V was trimmed by 4 bases and J by 6 bases, leaving 13 bases between them. The CDR3 sequence is CASSLSGSINSPLHF. Here the CDR3 DNA reads TGTGCCAGCTCACTCTCAGGGTCGATTAATTCACCCCTCCACTTT.

The V call is TRBV29-1, the J call TRBJ1-2; TRBD1 matches 11 bases. This CDR3 is 16 amino acids long. The V segment lost 8 bases and the J segment 4 bases; nucleotides outside the gene matches: 15. Germline CDR1 SQVTM, CDR2 ANQGSEA. The CDR3 is CSFQGDRGLIGYGYTF. For the CDR3, the DNA is TGCAGCTTTCAGGGGGACAGGGGGTTAATTGGCTATGGCTACACCTTC.

The table lists this clone with a few counts. The chain carries TRBV11-3 and TRBJ2-1, with D possibly being TRBD2 (5 bases). There are 14 residues in the CDR3. The germline CDR1 and CDR2 sequences are SGHNT and YENEEA. V shed 3 bases and J shed 8 bases, with 14 bases lying between them. CDR3 sequence reads: CASSFVDGVYEQFF. The CDR3 nucleotides are TGTGCCAGCAGCTTCGTAGACGGGGTGTATGAGCAGTTCTTC.

This clone was picked up a small number of times. This chain links TRBV11-3 with TRBJ1-3, with D unclear. The V end was cut by 5 bases, the J end by 2 bases, with 13 bases between. Per germline, CDR1 SGHNT and CDR2 YENEEA. CDR3 size: 15 residues. The CDR3 here is CASSPSQTTGNTIYF. The CDR3, as DNA: TGTGCCAGCAGCCCTAGCCAGACAACTGGAAACACCATATATTTT.

This clone has more than one count but fewer than ten. The chain joins TRBV6-8 to TRBJ2-2; D is unclear. V was clipped by 10 bases and J by 0 bases, with 9 bases between them. CDR3 length: 13 amino acids. Germline lookup yields CDR1 MNHGY and CDR2 SAAAGT. The CDR3 coding sequence is TGTGCCACCCGGAGTTCGAACACCGGGGAGCTGTTTTTT. It translates to CATRSSNTGELFF.

The chain joins TRBV18 to TRBJ2-1, with 11 nucleotides matching TRBD2. J gave up 8 bases and V 0 bases, and 6 bases lay outside the gene matches. Germline loops: CDR1 KGHSH, CDR2 LQKENI. CDR3 size: 16 residues. CDR3 residues: CASSPPFGTSGYEQFF. CDR3 bases: TGTGCCAGCTCACCACCATTCGGGACTAGCGGATATGAGCAGTTCTTC.

V and J are TRBV25-1 and TRBJ2-1, with D perhaps TRBD1 or TRBD2 (5 bases each). The CDR3 totals 14 residues. V was trimmed by 0 bases and J by 9 bases, leaving 12 bases between them. CDR1 and CDR2 from the germline V gene are MGHDK and SYGVNS. The CDR3 sequence is CASSEYRGAGEQFF. In DNA, the CDR3 is TGTGCCAGCAGTGAATATCGAGGGGCAGGTGAGCAGTTCTTC.